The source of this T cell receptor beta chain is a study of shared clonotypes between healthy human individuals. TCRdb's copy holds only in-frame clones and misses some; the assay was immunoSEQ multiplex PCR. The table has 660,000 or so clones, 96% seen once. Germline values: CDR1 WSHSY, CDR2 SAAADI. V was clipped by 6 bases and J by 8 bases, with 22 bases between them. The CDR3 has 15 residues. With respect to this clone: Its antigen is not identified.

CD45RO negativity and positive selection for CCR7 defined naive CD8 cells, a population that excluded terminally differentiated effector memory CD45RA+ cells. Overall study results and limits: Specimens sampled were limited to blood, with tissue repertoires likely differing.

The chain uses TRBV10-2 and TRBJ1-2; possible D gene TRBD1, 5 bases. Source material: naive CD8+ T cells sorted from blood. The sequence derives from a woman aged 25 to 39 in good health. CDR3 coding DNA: TGCGCCAGCAGGCCGTTCTCAAGTACAGGCCCCGGCTACACCTTC. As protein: CASRPFSSTGPGYTF.